This TCR beta chain was identified in a study of cytomegalovirus exposure and HLA in healthy donors. A multiplex PCR was run with 60 Vbeta primers and 13 Jbeta primers. Sequenced by immunoSEQ multiplex PCR; TCRdb stores in-frame clones only, minus some. The repertoire holds approximately 100,000 clones, with 85% to 90% as singletons. The ends were cut back, 5 bases at V and 2 bases at J, with 14 bases in the middle. This CDR3 contains 15 residues. The V gene's germline CDR1 is SGHRS and CDR2 YFSETQ. As concerns this clone: Its specificity is unknown.

Regarding the study as a whole: For TCR beta chains, V- and J-gene trimming was later linked to a missense DCLRE1C variant.

The genes are TRBV5-1 and TRBJ1-5; possibly TRBD1 for D (5 bases). This receptor was obtained from a man aged 25-45 years in good health and CMV-seronegative. The source material was PBMCs. CDR3 coding DNA: TGCGCCAGCAGAGAAGGGGTTGGTGGCAATCAGCCCCAGCATTTT. Translating gives CASREGVGGNQPQHF.